Listed below are T cell receptor beta chains from one sample, sequenced in a study of control samples from healthy donors and cancer patients. Profiled with immunoSEQ multiplex PCR; TCRdb holds only in-frame clones, not every one. The sample consists of about 98,000 clones, approximately 82% of them appearing once. Sequencing was done on a sample of blood. These receptors all come from a man aged 55-75 years in good health. CDR3s leave out the opening cysteine and the closing phenylalanine or tryptophan. Clone size is not always given. Where it is, it says once, few, many or a class for expanded clones.

once	TRBV9	ASSASGGTGGETQY
once	TRBV6-6	ASSTQANTGELF
once	TRBV19	ASSIDGTSGRYTEQF
.	TRBV2	ASSGQETIYGYT
.	TRBV30	AWRSLAGGATYNEQF
.	TRBV30	AWSRRGETQY
.	TRBV10-1	ASSEFSLGSADTQY
few	TRBV4-2	ASSQGTNSYEQY
.	TRBV6-1	ASSDRRAAYEQY
.	TRBV5-1	ASSFWGSTDTQY
.	TRBV10-3	AIGQAYEQY
.	TRBV11-2	ASSLGRGQETQY
.	TRBV28	ASTRDRGISTEAF
once	TRBV28	ASSFAGATNEKLF
few	TRBV5-6	ASSYRRGGEQF
.	TRBV3-1/TRBV3-2	ASSQTGQGGPLH
once	TRBV3-1/TRBV3-2	ASRLRDRGLDEQF
.	TRBV29-1	SVDIEGEGTQY
once	TRBV4-2	ASSQDGGGSGTQY
once	TRBV3-1/TRBV3-2	ASSHTGGNQPQH
.	TRBV7-2	ASSLRTAAGT
.	TRBV4-2	ASSLTGEYEQY
.	TRBV5-4	ASSLGQGGEAF
.	TRBV5-5	ASSFVSANNEKLF
.	TRBV27	ASSNTGTFYGYT
.	TRBV9	ASSPAYNEQF
.	TRBV5-6	ARSSSTQGQGARVGELF
.	TRBV30	AWTRGLGTEAF
.	TRBV3-1/TRBV3-2	ASTQRADTGELF
.	TRBV19	ASRRDRVNHYGYT